This TCR beta chain was identified during a study of blood T cells in healthy people across ages. Donors gave roughly 10 milliliters of peripheral blood apiece. Study findings and constraints: Conclusively comparing naive with antigen-experienced cells was impossible with unsorted PBMCs.

Primed by a sample-barcoded 5' primer and a J-beta primer mix, a second PCR proceeded for about 7 to 12 cycles. Each CDR3 protein is one row after TCRdb ran MiXCR on the 5' RACE reads. Counted here are more than 650,000 distinct CDR3 sequences, approximately 24% occurring once; the ten biggest clones make up less than 3.5%. On this clonotype itself: Its antigen is not identified.

Looked up from germline, CDR1 is SGHTA and CDR2 is FQGNSA. V lost 5 bases to trimming and J lost 5 bases, with 15 bases between them. The CDR3 spans 14 residues. These same data were also listed under a study on T cells of mothers and their children.

This chain uses TRBV7-2 with TRBJ2-5; tentative D call: TRBD2 (6 bases). Sequenced material: blood. The sequence came from a boy aged 5 to 17 in good health. The CDR3 region has the DNA TGTGCCAGCAGCCCGCGACTAGACTTGGAGACCCAGTACTTC. Translation: CASSPRLDLETQYF.